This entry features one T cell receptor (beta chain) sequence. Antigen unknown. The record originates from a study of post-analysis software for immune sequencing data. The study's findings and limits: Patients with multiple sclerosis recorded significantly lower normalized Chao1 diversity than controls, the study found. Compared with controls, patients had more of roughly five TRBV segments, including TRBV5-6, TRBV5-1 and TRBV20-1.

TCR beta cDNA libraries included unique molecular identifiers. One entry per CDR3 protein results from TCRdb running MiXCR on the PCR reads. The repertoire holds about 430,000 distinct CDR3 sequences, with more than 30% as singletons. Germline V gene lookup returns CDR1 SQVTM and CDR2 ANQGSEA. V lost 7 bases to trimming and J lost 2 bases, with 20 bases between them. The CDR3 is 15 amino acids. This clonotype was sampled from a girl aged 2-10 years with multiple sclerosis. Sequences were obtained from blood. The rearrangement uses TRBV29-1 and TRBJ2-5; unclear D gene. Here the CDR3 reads CSGAGGRGIQETQYF. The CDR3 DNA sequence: TGCAGCGGCGCCGGCGGCCGTGGGATTCAAGAGACCCAGTACTTC.